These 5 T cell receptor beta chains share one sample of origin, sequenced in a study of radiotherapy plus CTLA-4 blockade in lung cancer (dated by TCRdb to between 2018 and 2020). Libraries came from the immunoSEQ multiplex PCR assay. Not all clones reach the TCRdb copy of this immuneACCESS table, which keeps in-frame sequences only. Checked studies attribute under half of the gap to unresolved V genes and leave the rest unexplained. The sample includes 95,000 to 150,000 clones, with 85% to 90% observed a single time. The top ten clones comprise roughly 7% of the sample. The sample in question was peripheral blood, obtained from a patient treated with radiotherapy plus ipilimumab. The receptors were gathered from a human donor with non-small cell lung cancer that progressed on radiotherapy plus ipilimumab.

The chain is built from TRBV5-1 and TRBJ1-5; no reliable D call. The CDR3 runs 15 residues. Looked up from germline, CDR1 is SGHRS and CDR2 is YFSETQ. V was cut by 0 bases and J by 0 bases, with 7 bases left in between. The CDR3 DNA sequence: TGCGCCAGCAGCTTGGACACTTATAGCAATCAGCCCCAGCATTTT. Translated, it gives CASSLDTYSNQPQHF.

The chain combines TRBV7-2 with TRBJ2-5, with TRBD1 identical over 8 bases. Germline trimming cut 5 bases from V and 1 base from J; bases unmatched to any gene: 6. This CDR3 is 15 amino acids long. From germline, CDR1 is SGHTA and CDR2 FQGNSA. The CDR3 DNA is TGTGCCAGCAGCAAGGGACAGGCCATCCAAGAGACCCAGTACTTC. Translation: CASSKGQAIQETQYF.

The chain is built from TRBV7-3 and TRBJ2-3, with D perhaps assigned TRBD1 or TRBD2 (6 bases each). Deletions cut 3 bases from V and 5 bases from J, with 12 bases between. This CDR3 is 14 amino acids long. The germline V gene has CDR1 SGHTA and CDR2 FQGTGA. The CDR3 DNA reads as TGTGCCAGCAGCTTTGGGGGGCTGGGAGATACGCAGTATTTT. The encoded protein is CASSFGGLGDTQYF.

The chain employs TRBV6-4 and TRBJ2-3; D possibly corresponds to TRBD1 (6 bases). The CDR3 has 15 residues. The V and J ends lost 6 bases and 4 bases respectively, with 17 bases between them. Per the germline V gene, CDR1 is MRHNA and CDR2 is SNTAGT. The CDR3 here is CASSNDRSRSDTQYF. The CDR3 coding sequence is TGTGCCAGCAGCAATGACAGGTCGAGATCAGATACGCAGTATTTT.

DNA of the CDR3: TGTGCCAGCAGCCAATGGTCGGGACGGCAAGAGACCCAGTACTTC. Translation: CASSQWSGRQETQYF. J is TRBJ2-5 and V is TRBV7-3; either TRBD1 or TRBD2 may supply D (5 bases each). V was cut by 5 bases and J by 2 bases, with 15 bases left in between. The CDR3 extends over 15 amino acids. CDR1 and CDR2 from the germline V gene are SGHTA and FQGTGA.